The 8 T cell receptor beta chains below come from one sample, sequenced in a study of T cell responses to AZD1222 COVID-19 vaccine. Generated by immunoSEQ multiplex PCR, the TCRdb table keeps only in-frame clones and is missing some. The table includes around 76,000 clones, roughly 85% detected once. Source: peripheral blood, taken on day 0 of AZD1222 vaccination. The source of these receptors is an adult in good health.

The genes are TRBV14 and TRBJ1-1; D might be TRBD1 (5 bases). This CDR3 comprises 14 residues. CDR1 and CDR2 from the germline V gene are SGHDN and FVKESK. V shed 4 bases and J shed 5 bases, with 14 bases lying between them. The CDR3 DNA reads TGTGCCAGCAGCCTAATTGGGGGTATTACTGAAGCTTTCTTT. Translation gives CASSLIGGITEAFF.

V and J are TRBV5-8 and TRBJ1-2, with D possibly being TRBD1 (6 bases). With 4 bases removed from V and 10 bases from J, the gap between germline ends came to 23 bases. Per germline, CDR1 SGHTS and CDR2 YDEGEE. This CDR3 has 15 residues. In DNA form, the CDR3 reads TGTGCCAGCAGCCCCAGACAGGAGCCCCTTTGGGTCTACACCTTC. It yields the protein CASSPRQEPLWVYTF.

The CDR3 protein is CASSLEGGAVPGYTF. Here the CDR3 DNA reads TGTGCCAGCAGCTTAGAGGGGGGGGCGGTCCCTGGCTACACCTTC. This chain connects TRBV7-8 to TRBJ1-2; weak D call: TRBD1 (6 bases). Per the germline V gene, CDR1 is SGHVS and CDR2 is FQNEAQ. V dropped 1 base and J dropped 7 bases, with 16 bases sitting between them. This CDR3 has 15 amino acids.

The chain couples TRBV9 to TRBJ2-5; 8 positions agree with TRBD2. The CDR3 is 16 residues long. Germline CDR1 and CDR2: SGDLS and YYNGEE. Trimming took 3 bases from V and 2 from J; bases not matched to a gene: 9. DNA of the CDR3: TGTGCCAGCAGCGCCCTGGGCGGGGGGACACAAGAGACCCAGTACTTC. Protein product: CASSALGGGTQETQYF.

This chain connects TRBV25-1 to TRBJ1-2; tentative D call: TRBD1 (5 bases). V was shortened by 1 base and J by 7 bases, with 13 bases between the two germline ends. The CDR3 totals 14 residues. Germline CDR1 is MGHDK and CDR2 is SYGVNS. CDR3 loop: CASSEFNSRGGYTF. Here the CDR3 DNA reads TGTGCCAGCAGTGAATTCAATTCAAGGGGTGGCTACACCTTC.

Here the CDR3 reads CASSPGSLYGYTF. The CDR3 DNA sequence: TGTGCCAGCAGTCCTGGATCCCTTTATGGCTACACCTTC. The genes are TRBV3-1 (or the pseudogene TRBV3-2) and TRBJ1-2; no clear D. V dropped 6 bases and J dropped 5 bases, with 13 bases sitting between them. In germline, CDR1 is LGHDT, CDR2 YNNKEL (reference sequence). The CDR3 extends over 13 amino acids.

The V call is TRBV15, the J call TRBJ1-5, with 8 bases lining up with TRBD1. The CDR3 spans 14 residues. The junction had 5 bases not matched to a gene; V was cut back by 6 bases and J by 4 bases. From germline, CDR1 is LNHNV and CDR2 YYDKDF (reference sequence). CDR3 coding DNA: TGTGCCACCAGTCGAGACAGGGGTAATCAGCCCCAGCATTTT. Residues: CATSRDRGNQPQHF.

The rearrangement links TRBV18 to TRBJ1-5, with 7 nucleotides matching TRBD1. The CDR3 sequence is 14 residues long. J gave up 5 bases and V 6 bases, and 7 bases lay outside the gene matches. Germline assignment: CDR1 KGHSH and CDR2 LQKENI. CDR3: CASSLTGNDQPQHF. The CDR3 DNA is TGTGCCAGCTCCCTGACAGGGAACGATCAGCCCCAGCATTTT.